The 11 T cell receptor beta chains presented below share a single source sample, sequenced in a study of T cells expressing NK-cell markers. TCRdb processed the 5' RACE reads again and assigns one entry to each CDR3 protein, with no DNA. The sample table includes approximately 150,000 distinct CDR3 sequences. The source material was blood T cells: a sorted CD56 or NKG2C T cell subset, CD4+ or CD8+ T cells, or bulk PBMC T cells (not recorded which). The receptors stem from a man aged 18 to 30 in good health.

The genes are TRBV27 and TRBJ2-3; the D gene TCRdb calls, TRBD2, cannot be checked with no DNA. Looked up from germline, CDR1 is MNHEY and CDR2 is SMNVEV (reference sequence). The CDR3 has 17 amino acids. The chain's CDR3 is CASRVRSSGRSSDTQYF.

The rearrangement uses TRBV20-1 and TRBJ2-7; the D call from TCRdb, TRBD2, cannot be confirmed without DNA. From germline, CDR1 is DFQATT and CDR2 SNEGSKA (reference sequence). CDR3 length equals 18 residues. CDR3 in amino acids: CSARDVGLAGLNPYEQYF.

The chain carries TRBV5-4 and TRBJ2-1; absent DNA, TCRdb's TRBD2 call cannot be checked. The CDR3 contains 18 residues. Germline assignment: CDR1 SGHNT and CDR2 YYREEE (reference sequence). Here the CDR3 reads CASSAGLAGDGSYNEQFF. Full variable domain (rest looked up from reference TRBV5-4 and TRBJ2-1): ETGVTQSPTHLIKTRGQQVTLRCSSQSGHNTVSWYQQALGQGPQFIFQYYREEENGRGNFPPRFSGLQFPNYSSELNVNALELDDSALYLCASSAGLAGDGSYNEQFFGPGTRLTVL.

The CDR3 sequence is CASSFPTSVDTDTQYF. This chain connects TRBV12-3 or TRBV12-4 to TRBJ2-3; there is no DNA to check the TCRdb D call of TRBD2. The CDR3 has 16 amino acids.

CDR3 residues: CASSITGTANTEAFF. This chain joins TRBV5-1 and TRBJ1-1; TCRdb reports TRBD1, a call that lacks DNA to check it against. The germline V gene encodes CDR1 SGHRS and CDR2 YFSETQ. The CDR3 spans 15 residues. The whole variable domain, remainder taken from reference TRBV5-1 and TRBJ1-1, is KAGVTQTPRYLIKTRGQQVTLSCSPISGHRSVSWYQQTPGQGLQFLFEYFSETQRNKGNFPGRFSGRQFSNSRSEMNVSTLELGDSALYLCASSITGTANTEAFFGQGTRLTVV.

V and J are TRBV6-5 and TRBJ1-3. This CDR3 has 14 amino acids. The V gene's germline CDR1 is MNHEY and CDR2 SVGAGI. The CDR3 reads CASRLQGSGNTIYF.

The CDR3 protein is CAWSGDRSNQPQHF. This chain links TRBV30 with TRBJ1-5; TCRdb reports TRBD1, a call that lacks DNA to check it against. Germline loops: CDR1 GTSNPN, CDR2 SVGIG (reference sequence). This CDR3 is 14 amino acids long.

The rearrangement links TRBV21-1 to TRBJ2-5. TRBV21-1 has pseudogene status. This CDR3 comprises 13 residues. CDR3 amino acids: CASSFQAQETQYF.

Here the CDR3 reads CSARGLAGSTDTQYF. J is TRBJ2-3 and V is TRBV20-1; lacking DNA, the TRBD2 call made by TCRdb goes unchecked. Germline values: CDR1 DFQATT, CDR2 SNEGSKA (reference sequence). This CDR3 is built from 15 residues.

The CDR3: CASSRRTSGSSYNEQFF. The chain carries TRBV7-6 and TRBJ2-1; checking the TCRdb D call of TRBD2 is not possible without DNA. CDR3 length: 17 amino acids. Germline CDR1 and CDR2: SGHVS and FNYEAQ.

CDR3 region: CASRPGRGGLGETQYF. J is TRBJ2-5 and V is TRBV6-1; TCRdb calls TRBD2, which cannot be checked without DNA. Germline V lookup: CDR1 MNHNS, CDR2 SASEGT. The CDR3 spans 16 residues.